This entry describes one TCR beta chain. Its target is not known. The V end lost 0 bases, the J end lost 2 bases, and 10 bases lay between the germline ends. From germline, CDR1 is SGHAT and CDR2 FQNNGV. The CDR3 spans 15 residues. This entry comes from a study of shared clonotypes between healthy human individuals. General study findings and limits: Non-shared clonotypes had lower generation probabilities than clonotypes shared by all four sorted-subset donors.

Profiled with immunoSEQ multiplex PCR; TCRdb holds only in-frame clones, not every one. The sample has approximately 330,000 clones; more than 60% are singletons. This sequence was found in a man younger than 40 in good health. What was sequenced was memory CD4+ T cells sorted from blood. Subset described: CD45RA-negative fraction. This chain joins TRBV11-2 and TRBJ2-5; a weak D match, TRBD2 (5 bases). CDR3 loop: CASSLESSGQETQYF. DNA for the CDR3: TGTGCCAGCAGCTTAGAGTCATCGGGGCAAGAGACCCAGTACTTC.